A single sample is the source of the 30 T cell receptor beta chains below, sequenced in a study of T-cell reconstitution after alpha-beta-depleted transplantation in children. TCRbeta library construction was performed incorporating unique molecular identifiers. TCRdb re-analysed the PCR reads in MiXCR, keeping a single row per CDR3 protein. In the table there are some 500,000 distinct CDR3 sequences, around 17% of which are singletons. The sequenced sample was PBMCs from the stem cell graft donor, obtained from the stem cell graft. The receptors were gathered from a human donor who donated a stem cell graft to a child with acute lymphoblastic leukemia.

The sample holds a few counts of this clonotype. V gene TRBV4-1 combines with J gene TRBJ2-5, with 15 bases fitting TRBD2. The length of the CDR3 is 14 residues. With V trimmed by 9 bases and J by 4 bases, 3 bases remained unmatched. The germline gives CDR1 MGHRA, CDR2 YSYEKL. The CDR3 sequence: CASRTSGRGETQYF. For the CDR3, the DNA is TGCGCCAGTCGGACTAGCGGGAGGGGAGAGACCCAGTACTTC.

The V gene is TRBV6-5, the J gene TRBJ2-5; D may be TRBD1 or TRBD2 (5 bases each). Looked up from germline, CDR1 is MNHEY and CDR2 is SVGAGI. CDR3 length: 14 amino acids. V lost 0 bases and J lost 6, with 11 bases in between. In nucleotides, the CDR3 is TGTGCCAGCAGTTACTCCGAGGGGTTGAAGACCCAGTACTTC. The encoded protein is CASSYSEGLKTQYF.

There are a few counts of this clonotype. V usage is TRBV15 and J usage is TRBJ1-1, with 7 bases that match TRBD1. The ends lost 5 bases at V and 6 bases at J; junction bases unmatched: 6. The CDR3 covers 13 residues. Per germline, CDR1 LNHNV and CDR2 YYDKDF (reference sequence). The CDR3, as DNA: TGTGCCACCAGCCGCCTGACAGGGTCTGAAGCTTTCTTT. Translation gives CATSRLTGSEAFF.

CDR3 in amino acids: CASSPSLAGAPAFF. In DNA form, the CDR3 reads TGTGCCAGCAGCCCTTCACTAGCGGGAGCCCCCGCGTTCTTC. The chain carries TRBV14 and TRBJ2-1, with 11 bases that match TRBD2. Germline CDR1 reads SGHDN; CDR2 reads FVKESK. The CDR3 is made up of 14 amino acids. J gave up 15 bases and V 4 bases, and 11 bases lay outside the gene matches.

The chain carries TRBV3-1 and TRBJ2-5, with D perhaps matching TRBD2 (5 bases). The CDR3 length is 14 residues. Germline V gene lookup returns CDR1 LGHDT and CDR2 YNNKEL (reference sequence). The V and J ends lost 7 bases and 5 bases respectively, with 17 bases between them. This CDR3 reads CASNIGGLVETQYF. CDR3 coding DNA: TGTGCCAGCAACATTGGCGGGCTCGTCGAGACCCAGTACTTC.

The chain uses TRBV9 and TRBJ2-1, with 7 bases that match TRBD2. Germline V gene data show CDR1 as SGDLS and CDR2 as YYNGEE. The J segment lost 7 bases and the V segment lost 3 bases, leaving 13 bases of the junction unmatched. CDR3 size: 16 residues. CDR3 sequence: CASSAGSRELGNEQFF. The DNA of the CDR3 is TGTGCCAGCAGCGCTGGCTCGCGGGAGTTGGGGAATGAGCAGTTCTTC.

Here the CDR3 DNA reads TGCGCCAGCAGCTTAACAGGGGAAAAACTGTTTTTT. Translation gives CASSLTGEKLFF. This chain connects TRBV5-1 to TRBJ1-4, with D maybe TRBD1 (6 bases). V lost 2 bases and J 8 bases, leaving 7 bases between the germline ends. The CDR3 has 12 amino acids. Germline CDR1 reads SGHRS; CDR2 reads YFSETQ.

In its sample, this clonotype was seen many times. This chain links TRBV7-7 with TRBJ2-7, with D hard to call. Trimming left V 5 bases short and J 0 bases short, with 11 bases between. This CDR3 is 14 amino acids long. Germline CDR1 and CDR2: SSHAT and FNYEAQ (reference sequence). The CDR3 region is CASSPGRTSYEQYF. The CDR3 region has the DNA TGTGCCAGCAGCCCAGGACGGACCTCCTACGAGCAGTACTTC. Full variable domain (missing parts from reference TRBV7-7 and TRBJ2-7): GAGVSQSPRYKVTKRGQDVTLRCDPISSHATLYWYQQALGQGPEFLTYFNYEAQPDKSGLPSDRFSAERPEGSISTLTIQRTEQRDSAMYRCASSPGRTSYEQYFGPGTRLTVT.

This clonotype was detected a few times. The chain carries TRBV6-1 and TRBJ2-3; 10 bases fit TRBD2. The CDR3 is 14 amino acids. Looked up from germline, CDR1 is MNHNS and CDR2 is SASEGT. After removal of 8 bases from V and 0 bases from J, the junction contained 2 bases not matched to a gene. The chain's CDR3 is CASGLADSTDTQYF. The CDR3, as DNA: TGTGCCAGCGGACTAGCGGATAGCACAGATACGCAGTATTTT.

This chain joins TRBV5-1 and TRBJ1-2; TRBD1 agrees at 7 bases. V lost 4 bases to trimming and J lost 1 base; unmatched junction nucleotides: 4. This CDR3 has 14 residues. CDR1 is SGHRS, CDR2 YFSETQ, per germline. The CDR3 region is CASSLQGSNYGYTF. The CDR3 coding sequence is TGCGCCAGCAGCCTACAGGGGAGTAACTATGGCTACACCTTC.

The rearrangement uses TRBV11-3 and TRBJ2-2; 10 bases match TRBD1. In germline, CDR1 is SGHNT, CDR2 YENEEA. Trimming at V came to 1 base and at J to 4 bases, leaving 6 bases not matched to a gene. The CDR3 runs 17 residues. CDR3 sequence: CASSLGPGQGRTGELFF. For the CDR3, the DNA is TGTGCCAGCAGCTTAGGTCCGGGACAGGGGCGCACCGGGGAGCTGTTTTTT.

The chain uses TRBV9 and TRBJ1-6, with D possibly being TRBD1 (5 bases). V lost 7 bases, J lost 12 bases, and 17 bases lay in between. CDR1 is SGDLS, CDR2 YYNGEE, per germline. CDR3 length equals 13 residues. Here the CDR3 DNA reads TGTGCCAGCGAAGGGGTCCCCGGTGGACCCCTCCACTTT. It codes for CASEGVPGGPLHF.

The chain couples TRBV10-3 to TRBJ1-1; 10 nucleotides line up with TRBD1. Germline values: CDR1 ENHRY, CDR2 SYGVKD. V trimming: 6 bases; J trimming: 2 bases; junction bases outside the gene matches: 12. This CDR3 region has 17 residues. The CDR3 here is CAIRAGTGEEKNTEAFF. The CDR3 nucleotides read TGTGCCATCAGGGCCGGGACAGGGGAAGAGAAAAACACTGAAGCTTTCTTT.

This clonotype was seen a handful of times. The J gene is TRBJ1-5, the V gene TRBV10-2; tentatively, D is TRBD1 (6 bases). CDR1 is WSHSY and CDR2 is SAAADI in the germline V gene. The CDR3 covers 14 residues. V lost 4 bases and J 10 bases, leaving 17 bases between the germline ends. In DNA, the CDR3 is TGCGCCAGCAGTGCAGGCCCAAGCGGGGGCCCCCAGCATTTT. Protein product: CASSAGPSGGPQHF.

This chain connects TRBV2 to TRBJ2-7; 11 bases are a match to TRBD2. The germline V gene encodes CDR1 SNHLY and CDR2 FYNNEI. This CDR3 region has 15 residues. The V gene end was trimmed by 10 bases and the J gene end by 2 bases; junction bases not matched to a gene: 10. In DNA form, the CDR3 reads TGTGCCACGACTCGGACTAGCGGGCCGACCTACGAGCAGTACTTC. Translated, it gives CATTRTSGPTYEQYF.

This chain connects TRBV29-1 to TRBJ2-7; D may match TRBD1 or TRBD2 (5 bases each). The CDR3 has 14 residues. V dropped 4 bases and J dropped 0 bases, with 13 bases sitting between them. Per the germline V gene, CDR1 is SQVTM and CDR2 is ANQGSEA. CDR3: CSVVGDGYSYEQYF. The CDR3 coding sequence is TGCAGCGTTGTAGGGGACGGCTACTCCTACGAGCAGTACTTC.

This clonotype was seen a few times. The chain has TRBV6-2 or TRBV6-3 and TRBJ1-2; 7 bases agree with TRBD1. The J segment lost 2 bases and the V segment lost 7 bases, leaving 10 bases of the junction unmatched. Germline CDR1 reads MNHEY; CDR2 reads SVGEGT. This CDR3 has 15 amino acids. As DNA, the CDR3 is TGTGCCAGCATGAGGAGGGGGCGGGAAAACTATGGCTACACCTTC. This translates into CASMRRGRENYGYTF.

The CDR3 sequence is CASSLLDPPDTQYF. Written as DNA, the CDR3 is TGTGCCAGCAGCTTACTAGATCCCCCAGATACGCAGTATTTT. The J gene is TRBJ2-3, the V gene TRBV7-3; unclear D gene. CDR3 size: 14 residues. CDR1 SGHTA and CDR2 FQGTGA come from the germline V gene. The V gene lost 2 bases and the J gene lost 4 bases, with 10 bases spanning the gap.

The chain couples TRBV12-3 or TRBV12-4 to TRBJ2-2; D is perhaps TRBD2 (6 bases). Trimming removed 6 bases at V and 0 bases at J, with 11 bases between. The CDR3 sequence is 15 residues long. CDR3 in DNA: TGTGCCAGCAGGCCGGGACTGGCGAACACCGGGGAGCTGTTTTTT. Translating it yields CASRPGLANTGELFF.

CDR3 loop: CASSLPGAGHTDTQYF. In DNA form, the CDR3 reads TGCGCCAGCAGCTTGCCGGGAGCGGGGCACACAGATACGCAGTATTTT. V usage is TRBV5-1 and J usage is TRBJ2-3; 7 bases map to TRBD2. Germline V gene sequence: CDR1 SGHRS, CDR2 YFSETQ. Germline trimming cut 1 base from V and 2 bases from J; bases unmatched to any gene: 7. The CDR3 length is 16 residues.

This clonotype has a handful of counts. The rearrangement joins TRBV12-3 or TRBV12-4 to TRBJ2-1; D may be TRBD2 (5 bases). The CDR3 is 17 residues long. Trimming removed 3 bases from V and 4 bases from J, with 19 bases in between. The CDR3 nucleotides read TGTGCCAGCAGTTTGAATGCCCCGGGAAACCCATACAATGAGCAGTTCTTC. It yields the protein CASSLNAPGNPYNEQFF.

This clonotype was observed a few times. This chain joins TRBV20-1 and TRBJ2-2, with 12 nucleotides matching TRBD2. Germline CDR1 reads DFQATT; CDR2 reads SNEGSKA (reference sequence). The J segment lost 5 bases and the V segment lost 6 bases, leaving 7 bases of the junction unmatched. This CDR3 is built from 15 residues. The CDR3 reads CSAESGLAGTGELFF. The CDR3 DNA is TGCAGTGCCGAATCGGGACTAGCGGGTACCGGGGAGCTGTTTTTT.

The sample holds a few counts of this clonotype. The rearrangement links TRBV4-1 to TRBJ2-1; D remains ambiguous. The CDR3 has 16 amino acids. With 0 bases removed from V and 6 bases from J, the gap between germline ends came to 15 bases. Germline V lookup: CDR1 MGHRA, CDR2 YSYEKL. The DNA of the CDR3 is TGCGCCAGCAGCCAAGAATTGTCCGCCCGGAGCAATGAGCAGTTCTTC. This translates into CASSQELSARSNEQFF.

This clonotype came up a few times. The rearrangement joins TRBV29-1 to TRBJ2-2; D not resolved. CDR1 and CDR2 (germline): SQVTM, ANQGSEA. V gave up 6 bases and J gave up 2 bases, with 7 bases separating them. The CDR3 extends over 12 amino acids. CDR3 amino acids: CSVPANTGELFF. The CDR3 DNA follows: TGCAGCGTCCCGGCTAACACCGGGGAGCTGTTTTTT.

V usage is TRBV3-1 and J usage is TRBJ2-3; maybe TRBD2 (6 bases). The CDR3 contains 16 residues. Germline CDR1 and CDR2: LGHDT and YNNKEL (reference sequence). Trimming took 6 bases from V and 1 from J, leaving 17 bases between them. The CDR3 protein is CASSPFGSGGTDTQYF. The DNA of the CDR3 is TGTGCCAGCAGTCCGTTCGGTAGCGGAGGCACAGATACGCAGTATTTT.

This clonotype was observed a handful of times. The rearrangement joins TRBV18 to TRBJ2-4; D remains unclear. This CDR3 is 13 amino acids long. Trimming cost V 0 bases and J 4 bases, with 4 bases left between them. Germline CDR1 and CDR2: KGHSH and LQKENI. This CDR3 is CASSPPSKNIQYF. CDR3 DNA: TGTGCCAGCTCACCACCATCTAAAAACATTCAGTACTTC.

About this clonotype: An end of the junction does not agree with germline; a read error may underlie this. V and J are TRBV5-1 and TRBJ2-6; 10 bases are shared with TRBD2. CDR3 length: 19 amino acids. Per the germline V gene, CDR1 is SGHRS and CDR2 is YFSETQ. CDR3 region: CASSYSGRAPVAGANGLTF. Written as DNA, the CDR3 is TGCGCCAGCAGCTACAGCGGGAGGGCCCCGGTGGCTGGGGCCAACGGCCTGACTTTC. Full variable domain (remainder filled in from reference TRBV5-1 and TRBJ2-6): KAGVTQTPRYLIKTRGQQVTLSCSPISGHRSVSWYQQTPGQGLQFLFEYFSETQRNKGNFPGRFSGRQFSNSRSEMNVSTLELGDSALYLCASSYSGRAPVAGANGLTFGAGSRLTVL.

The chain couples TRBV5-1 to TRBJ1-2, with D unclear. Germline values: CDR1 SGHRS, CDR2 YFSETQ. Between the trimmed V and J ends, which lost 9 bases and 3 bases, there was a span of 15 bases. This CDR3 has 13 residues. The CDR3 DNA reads TGCGCCATCAAGTACTCTGATTACTATGGCTACACCTTC. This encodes CAIKYSDYYGYTF.

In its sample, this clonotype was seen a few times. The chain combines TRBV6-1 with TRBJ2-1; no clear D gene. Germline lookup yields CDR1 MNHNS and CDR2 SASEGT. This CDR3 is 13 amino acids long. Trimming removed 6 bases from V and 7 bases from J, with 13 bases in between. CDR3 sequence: CASSPYLGNEQFF. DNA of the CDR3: TGTGCCAGCAGCCCTTATCTGGGGAATGAGCAGTTCTTC.

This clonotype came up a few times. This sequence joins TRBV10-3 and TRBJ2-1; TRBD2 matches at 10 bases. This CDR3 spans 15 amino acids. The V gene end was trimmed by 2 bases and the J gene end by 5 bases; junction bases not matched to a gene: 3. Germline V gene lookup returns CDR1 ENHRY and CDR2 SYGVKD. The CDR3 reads CAISEGLADNNEQFF. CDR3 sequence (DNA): TGTGCCATCAGTGAGGGACTAGCGGACAACAATGAGCAGTTCTTC.